The 14 T cell receptor beta chains reported below all come from one sample, sequenced in a study of blood T cells in healthy people across ages. Then a second PCR, running about 7 to 11 cycles, was carried out with a sample-barcoded 5' primer and a J-beta primer mix. TCRdb analysed the 5' RACE reads with MiXCR anew, one entry per CDR3 protein. Among 1.5 million or so distinct CDR3 sequences, around two fifths were seen once, and the ten largest hold less than 8%. Sequencing used blood. Every receptor here comes from a woman between 18 and 29 years old in good health.

This chain uses TRBV6-5 with TRBJ2-1; TRBD1 is a possible D gene (8 bases). CDR3 size: 16 residues. V was shortened by 8 bases and J by 10 bases, with 27 bases between the two germline ends. The germline V gene has CDR1 MNHEY and CDR2 SVGAGI. CDR3 in amino acids: CASLDRGGPGTKEQFF. The CDR3 nucleotides are TGTGCCAGCCTCGACAGGGGAGGGCCCGGGACAAAAGAGCAGTTCTTC.

The chain uses TRBV6-1 and TRBJ2-7; D is undetermined. Trimming stripped 1 base from V and 0 bases from J, with 10 bases between. The CDR3 is 15 amino acids. Germline CDR1 and CDR2: MNHNS and SASEGT. The CDR3 protein is CASSEGVDPSYEQYF. The DNA of the CDR3 is TGTGCCAGCAGTGAAGGGGTGGACCCCTCCTACGAGCAGTACTTC.

As to this clonotype: One end of the junction is discordant with germline, which a read error may explain. The chain has TRBV5-1 and TRBJ2-1, with D hard to call. This CDR3 has 15 amino acids. CDR1 is SGHRS and CDR2 is YFSETQ in the germline V gene. CDR3 sequence reads: CAGSFSQNYGSEQFF. CDR3 in DNA: TGCGCCGGCAGCTTCTCCCAAAACTACGGCAGTGAGCAGTTCTTC.

This clonotype was detected only a few times. The rearrangement uses TRBV7-8 and TRBJ2-1; D gene ambiguous. The CDR3 runs 14 residues. Trimming shortened V by 1 base and J by 4 bases, and 8 bases separated the two germline ends. CDR1 SGHVS and CDR2 FQNEAQ come from the germline V gene. The CDR3 nucleotides read TGTGCCAGCAGCTTAGAAGCGCGTTACAATGAGCAGTTCTTC. Its protein is CASSLEARYNEQFF.

V and J are TRBV15 and TRBJ1-1; possibly TRBD1 for D (5 bases). CDR1 and CDR2 (germline): LNHNV, YYDKDF (reference sequence). V lost 1 base, J lost 0 bases, and 9 bases lay in between. The length of the CDR3 is 15 residues. CDR3 bases: TGTGCCACCAGCAGAGGCGGGACTTTGAACACTGAAGCTTTCTTT. It encodes CATSRGGTLNTEAFF.

This clonotype was seen only once. J is TRBJ1-2 and V is TRBV29-1; tentative D call: TRBD1 (5 bases). V lost 4 bases, J lost 10 bases, and 13 bases lay in between. The CDR3 has 11 amino acids. The germline gives CDR1 SQVTM, CDR2 ANQGSEA. CDR3 region: CSVVGGTDYTF. CDR3 DNA sequence: TGCAGCGTTGTTGGGGGAACCGACTACACCTTC.

The rearrangement uses TRBV24-1 and TRBJ2-1, with D possibly called TRBD1 or TRBD2 (5 bases each). Per germline, CDR1 KGHDR and CDR2 SFDVKD. With 5 bases removed from V and 1 base from J, the gap between germline ends came to 11 bases. This CDR3 has 15 amino acids. DNA for the CDR3: TGTGCCACCAGTGGTGGGACGCAGTCCTACAATGAGCAGTTCTTC. Its protein is CATSGGTQSYNEQFF.

The chain carries TRBV3-1 and TRBJ2-3; D may be TRBD2 (6 bases). Germline V gives CDR1 LGHDT, CDR2 YNNKEL (reference sequence). V dropped 3 bases and J dropped 8 bases, with 15 bases sitting between them. The CDR3 has 14 amino acids. CDR3 in DNA: TGTGCCAGCAGCCATGATGGCGGGGTCACTACGCAGTATTTT. Its protein product is CASSHDGGVTTQYF.

This chain links TRBV12-3 or TRBV12-4 with TRBJ2-1; 12 nucleotides match TRBD2. The CDR3 has 14 amino acids. The V and J ends lost 5 bases and 8 bases, in that order; junction bases with no gene match: 4. The chain's CDR3 is CASSPSGRADEQFF. The CDR3 DNA is TGTGCCAGCAGTCCTAGCGGGAGGGCCGATGAGCAGTTCTTC.

This clonotype has just one count. This rearrangement joins TRBV20-1 to TRBJ2-7; 9 bases match TRBD1. Germline trimming cut 0 bases from V and 1 base from J; bases unmatched to any gene: 4. The CDR3 totals 15 residues. Germline loops: CDR1 DFQATT, CDR2 SNEGSKA (reference sequence). CDR3 loop: CSARDPTGGSYEQYF. CDR3 bases: TGCAGTGCTAGAGATCCGACAGGGGGGTCCTACGAGCAGTACTTC.

This clonotype appeared a few times. The chain joins TRBV7-9 to TRBJ2-2, with a weak D call TRBD2 (5 bases). Trimming removed 4 bases at V and 6 bases at J, with 21 bases between. This CDR3 contains 17 residues. The germline CDR1 and CDR2 sequences are SEHNR and FQNEAQ (reference sequence). This CDR3 is CASSSSRAAKMSGELFF. DNA of the CDR3: TGTGCCAGCAGCTCTAGCCGAGCAGCGAAAATGTCCGGGGAGCTGTTTTTT. Using reference TRBV7-9 and TRBJ2-2 for the parts outside the CDR3, the full variable domain is DTGVSQNPRHKITKRGQNVTFRCDPISEHNRLYWYRQTLGQGPEFLTYFQNEAQLEKSRLLSDRFSAERPKGSFSTLEIQRTEQGDSAMYLCASSSSRAAKMSGELFFGEGSRLTVL.

This clonotype was seen a single time. The chain is built from TRBV7-3 and TRBJ2-7; TRBD1 might be the D (6 bases). The ends were cut back, 6 bases at V and 5 bases at J, with 17 bases in the middle. Germline-derived CDR1 and CDR2 are SGHTA and FQGTGA. This CDR3 comprises 14 residues. The CDR3 protein is CASSYEDSSDEQYF. CDR3 DNA sequence: TGTGCCAGCAGTTACGAGGACAGTTCCGACGAGCAGTACTTC.

This clonotype occurred a few times. The CDR3 region is CASSYNKMNTEAFF. The DNA of the CDR3 is TGTGCCAGCAGTTACAACAAAATGAACACTGAAGCTTTCTTT. This chain connects TRBV6-2 or TRBV6-3 to TRBJ1-1; no definite D call. Germline V gene sequence: CDR1 MNHEY, CDR2 SVGEGT. The CDR3 sequence is 14 residues long. V dropped 2 bases and J dropped 0 bases, with 7 bases sitting between them.

This chain links TRBV3-1 with TRBJ2-5; D is unclear. V shed 0 bases and J shed 5 bases, with 19 bases lying between them. The CDR3 is 17 residues long. CDR1 is LGHDT and CDR2 is YNNKEL in the germline V gene (reference sequence). CDR3 sequence reads: CASSQESFSFGAETQYF. DNA for the CDR3: TGTGCCAGCAGCCAAGAATCGTTCTCTTTTGGAGCGGAGACCCAGTACTTC.